This T cell receptor beta chain was retrieved from a study of OX40 agonist ivuxolimab in advanced cancers. Study at large: Patients were dosed with the agonistic anti-OX40 (CD134) antibody ivuxolimab. Two patients with cutaneous melanoma and one with hepatocellular carcinoma, three in total, showed partial responses.

CDR1 and CDR2 (germline): SGHDN, FVKESK. V was clipped by 1 base and J by 4 bases, with 13 bases between them. The CDR3 sequence is 16 residues long. Data came from immunoSEQ multiplex PCR; TCRdb stores just in-frame clones and leaves some out. The sample yields under 85,000 clones, about nine tenths seen once. Study-wide points: Dosing at 0.1 to 3.0 mg/kg was accompanied by clonal expansion of CD4+ and CD8+ blood T cells by week 6. It was not determined which antigens were specifically recognized by the peripheral T cells that had undergone clonal expansion.

With respect to this clone: Its antigen remains unidentified.

The receptor comes from an adult with an advanced solid tumor such as melanoma, head and neck, liver or kidney cancer. Here the sequenced sample was CD4+ or CD8+ T cells sorted from blood, taken in a trial of the OX40 agonist ivuxolimab. J is TRBJ2-2 and V is TRBV14; D may be TRBD1 (6 bases). DNA of the CDR3: TGTGCCAGCAGCCAAGGGTTGGGGGCTGGCACCGGGGAGCTGTTTTTT. It yields the protein CASSQGLGAGTGELFF.